The 3 T cell receptor beta chains below all came from one sample that was sequenced in a study of response to subunit inactivated influenza vaccine. TCRdb analysed the RT-PCR reads with MiXCR anew, one entry per CDR3 protein. This sample has about 540,000 distinct CDR3 sequences, with less than 15% found just once. The starting material was PBMCs from blood, obtained 11 to 12 days after vaccination. The receptors were sampled from a man aged 45-60 years who received an inactivated influenza vaccine.

The chain employs TRBV7-2 and TRBJ2-5, with TRBD2 identical over 9 bases. The CDR3 loop spans 17 amino acids. From germline, CDR1 is SGHTA and CDR2 FQGNSA. With V trimmed by 0 bases and J by 5 bases, 10 bases remained unmatched. Written as DNA, the CDR3 is TGTGCCAGCAGCTTAGCGGAAGCTAGCGGGAATGGGGAGACCCAGTACTTC. Amino acid sequence: CASSLAEASGNGETQYF.

The table lists this clonotype with many counts. The rearrangement joins TRBV7-9 to TRBJ2-3; D not resolved. CDR3 size: 12 residues. Looked up from germline, CDR1 is SEHNR and CDR2 is FQNEAQ (reference sequence). V lost 1 base to trimming and J lost 5 bases, with 4 bases between them. The CDR3 nucleotides are TGTGCCAGCAGCTTAGGGCTAGATACGCAGTATTTT. The encoded protein is CASSLGLDTQYF.

This clonotype was recorded at least ten times. This rearrangement joins TRBV9 to TRBJ1-2, with TRBD1 matching 10 bases. The junction had 1 base not matched to a gene; V was cut back by 2 bases and J by 3 bases. The CDR3 consists of 14 residues. Germline-derived CDR1 and CDR2 are SGDLS and YYNGEE. The DNA for the CDR3 is TGTGCCAGCAGCGTGACAGGGGGCGACTATGGCTACACCTTC. It encodes CASSVTGGDYGYTF.